There are many counts of the clone carrying this TCR beta chain. The antigen remains unidentified. These data are taken from a study of T cell repertoires in cytomegalovirus infection. Study background: Matching HLA type, along with CMV infection, was indicated by public TCR beta signatures. General observations from the study: HLA-C-restricted, CMV-specific TCR beta clonotypes were dominant ex vivo. Of the TCR beta families, the public ones yielded a cumulative frequency that identified carriers of CMV plus the relevant HLA.

TCRdb processed the reads anew with MiXCR; each CDR3 protein has one entry. The profile shows 76,000 or so distinct CDR3 sequences, more than 3% of them singletons. The CDR3 has 15 amino acids. V was pared by 4 bases and J by 0 bases, with 12 bases between. The J gene is TRBJ2-5, the V gene TRBV12-3 or TRBV12-4; D possibly uses TRBD1 or TRBD2 (5 bases each). The receptor was isolated from a human donor in good health (CMV status not recorded). Some clones in this sample may be carry-over from other donors' samples. The source material was PBMCs. The CDR3 bases are TGTGCCAGCAGTTCGGGACCGACCTACCAAGAGACCCAGTACTTC. Protein: CASSSGPTYQETQYF.